This T cell receptor (beta chain) was found in a study of T cell responses to AZD1222 COVID-19 vaccine. Study-level results: Donors were chiefly white British, with a greater number of females, and clonal diversity was perhaps underestimated. Variant regions that are unmutated are reportedly the target of nearly half of spike-specific TCRs. Across spike, vaccine-associated CD4 TCRs were found, dominant at 160-218 and 743-854. Only six individuals given AZD1222 were seropositive at baseline.

Only in-frame clones appear in the TCRdb table, and some are missing; sequencing was by immunoSEQ multiplex PCR. The repertoire includes hundreds of thousands of clones, around 92% of them detected once, and around 0.6% sits in the top ten. In the case of this clone: Its matching antigen is unknown.

CDR1 and CDR2 from the germline V gene are SGHNT and YYREEE (reference sequence). The CDR3 totals 15 residues. Deletions cut 4 bases from V and 3 bases from J, with 16 bases between. The chain couples TRBV5-4 to TRBJ1-1; TRBD1 might be the D (6 bases). The material was peripheral blood, obtained 28 days after the second AZD1222 dose. This receptor was obtained from an adult who received the AZD1222 COVID-19 vaccine. CDR3 residues: CASSIQGGRYTEAFF. The DNA for the CDR3 is TGTGCCAGCAGCATACAGGGAGGTCGGTACACTGAAGCTTTCTTT.